Shown below are 30 T cell receptor beta chains from a single sample sequenced in a study of CD8+CD57+ T cells in acquired aplastic anemia. All patients picked for sequencing had shown, by flow cytometry, an expansion of CD8+CD57+ cells. Profiles of TCR beta VDJ and CDR3 were generated from a genomic DNA template. Each CDR3 protein is one row after TCRdb ran MiXCR on the reads. Of just over 200,000 distinct CDR3 sequences in the sample, approximately 60% were seen once. Sequenced input: sorted CD4+, CD8+, or CD8+CD57+ T cells (not recorded which) from PBMCs. Every receptor here comes from a human donor with aplastic anemia.

V gene TRBV19 combines with J gene TRBJ1-6, with D perhaps matching TRBD1 (6 bases). Germline lookup yields CDR1 LNHDA and CDR2 SQIVND (reference sequence). V lost 5 bases, J lost 7 bases, and 15 bases lay in between. This CDR3 is 15 amino acids long. The CDR3 nucleotides read TGTGCCAGTAGTCCCTTGGCAGGGGTCAATTCACCCCTCCACTTT. Translating it yields CASSPLAGVNSPLHF.

The chain couples TRBV7-9 to TRBJ1-2, with 8 bases that match TRBD1. The CDR3 runs 13 residues. The V segment lost 2 bases and the J segment 6 bases; nucleotides outside the gene matches: 2. Germline CDR1 reads SEHNR; CDR2 reads FQNEAQ (reference sequence). The CDR3 sequence: CASSLWTGNGYTF. The CDR3 nucleotides read TGTGCCAGCAGCTTATGGACAGGGAATGGCTACACCTTC.

This chain joins TRBV5-1 and TRBJ2-1; 12 positions agree with TRBD2. The CDR3 extends over 15 amino acids. Germline V gene sequence: CDR1 SGHRS, CDR2 YFSETQ. The V gene end was trimmed by 0 bases and the J gene end by 9 bases; junction bases not matched to a gene: 4. In DNA, the CDR3 is TGCGCCAGCAGCTTGGGACTAGCGGGAGTATCTGAGCAGTTCTTC. Translation: CASSLGLAGVSEQFF.

This clonotype was seen ten or more times. The chain recombines TRBV5-1 with TRBJ1-3; D unclear. V gave up 0 bases and J gave up 0 bases, with 7 bases separating them. Per the germline V gene, CDR1 is SGHRS and CDR2 is YFSETQ. The CDR3 runs 15 residues. The CDR3 spells CASSLAETSGNTIYF. The CDR3 coding sequence is TGCGCCAGCAGCTTGGCTGAAACCTCTGGAAACACCATATATTTT.

The V and J genes are TRBV19 and TRBJ1-2; D is unresolved. Germline V lookup: CDR1 LNHDA, CDR2 SQIVND (reference sequence). Trimming pared 3 bases from V and 7 bases from J, leaving 12 bases between. The CDR3 is 13 residues long. The CDR3 sequence: CASSIDGLLGYTF. The CDR3 bases are TGTGCCAGTAGTATCGATGGTCTGCTTGGCTACACCTTC.

This clonotype appeared many times. V usage is TRBV12-3 or TRBV12-4 and J usage is TRBJ2-1, with D unclear. This CDR3 region has 12 residues. V was shortened by 5 bases and J by 4 bases, with 6 bases between the two germline ends. The CDR3 nucleotides are TGTGCCAGCAGTGAACCATACAATGAGCAGTTCTTC. Its protein is CASSEPYNEQFF.

This clonotype is a singleton in its sample. CDR3 DNA: TGCGCCAGCAGTGAGGACAGGACCCCTAACTATGGCTACACCTTC. Protein sequence: CASSEDRTPNYGYTF. The rearrangement joins TRBV10-1 to TRBJ1-2, with a tentative D call TRBD1 (6 bases). V gave up 2 bases and J gave up 0 bases, with 10 bases separating them. The CDR3 sequence is 15 residues long. Germline values: CDR1 WNHNN, CDR2 SYGVQD (reference sequence).

The CDR3 region has the DNA TGCGCCAGCAGCTTGGTCGACCGAAGCAATGAGCAGTTCTTC. This codes for CASSLVDRSNEQFF. This chain uses TRBV5-1 with TRBJ2-1; D unclear. Germline V CDR1 and CDR2: SGHRS, YFSETQ. The V end lost 0 bases, the J end lost 6 bases, and 10 bases lay between the germline ends. The CDR3 has 14 residues. Using reference TRBV5-1 and TRBJ2-1 for the parts outside the CDR3, the full variable domain is KAGVTQTPRYLIKTRGQQVTLSCSPISGHRSVSWYQQTPGQGLQFLFEYFSETQRNKGNFPGRFSGRQFSNSRSEMNVSTLELGDSALYLCASSLVDRSNEQFFGPGTRLTVL.

The chain joins TRBV4-1 to TRBJ2-7, with TRBD2 matching over 10 bases. Trimming took 1 base from V and 5 from J; bases not matched to a gene: 5. Germline values: CDR1 MGHRA, CDR2 YSYEKL. The CDR3 consists of 15 residues. The CDR3 coding sequence is TGCGCCAGCAGCCAAGCTAGCGGGAGTTTCAACGAGCAGTACTTC. Translated, it gives CASSQASGSFNEQYF.

This chain connects TRBV15 to TRBJ2-7; D uncertain. V was pared by 0 bases and J by 3 bases, with 12 bases between. The CDR3 covers 15 residues. CDR1 is LNHNV and CDR2 is YYDKDF in the germline V gene (reference sequence). The chain's CDR3 is CATSRDRWKDYEQYF. Written as DNA, the CDR3 is TGTGCCACCAGCAGAGATAGGTGGAAGGACTACGAGCAGTACTTC.

This clonotype was found many times. This chain links TRBV3-1 with TRBJ1-2; D gene uncertain. Germline-derived CDR1 and CDR2 are LGHDT and YNNKEL (reference sequence). The length of the CDR3 is 16 residues. The V gene lost 2 bases and the J gene lost 1 base, with 14 bases spanning the gap. CDR3 sequence reads: CASSQREGRINYGYTF. CDR3 nucleotides: TGTGCCAGCAGCCAACGGGAAGGGAGGATTAACTATGGCTACACCTTC.

The V call is TRBV20-1, the J call TRBJ2-1, with unresolved D. CDR3 length: 15 amino acids. V was trimmed by 3 bases and J by 2 bases, leaving 14 bases between them. CDR1 DFQATT and CDR2 SNEGSKA come from the germline V gene (reference sequence). The CDR3 DNA follows: TGCAGTGCTAGGATCCCCCTGAGAACCTACAATGAGCAGTTCTTC. Its protein product is CSARIPLRTYNEQFF.

There are many counts of this clonotype. The rearrangement links TRBV10-3 to TRBJ2-3; 8 positions match TRBD1. Per the germline V gene, CDR1 is ENHRY and CDR2 is SYGVKD. The CDR3 runs 16 residues. V gave up 2 bases and J gave up 6 bases; unmatched junction bases: 10. The CDR3 is CAISEAFVTGDDTQYF. The CDR3 nucleotides are TGTGCCATCAGTGAGGCCTTCGTGACAGGGGATGATACGCAGTATTTT.

This clonotype has a count of ten or more. The chain carries TRBV5-8 and TRBJ1-1; D unclear. From germline, CDR1 is SGHTS and CDR2 YDEGEE. The CDR3 has 12 residues. Between the trimmed V and J ends, which lost 2 bases and 0 bases, there was a span of 2 bases. The CDR3 bases are TGTGCCAGCAGCTTACTGAACACTGAAGCTTTCTTT. Translation gives CASSLLNTEAFF.

The genes are TRBV7-8 and TRBJ1-2; TRBD1 matches at 12 bases. CDR1 and CDR2 from the germline V gene are SGHVS and FQNEAQ. V dropped 5 bases and J dropped 8; count of bases not matched to a gene: 9. The CDR3 spans 15 residues. The CDR3 DNA follows: TGTGCCAGCAGCAAAGACCGGGACAGGGGGCACGGCTACACCTTC. Translated, it gives CASSKDRDRGHGYTF.

V and J are TRBV7-9 and TRBJ2-2, with 7 positions matching TRBD1. J gave up 4 bases and V 3 bases, and 5 bases lay outside the gene matches. The CDR3 consists of 15 residues. Looked up from germline, CDR1 is SEHNR and CDR2 is FQNEAQ (reference sequence). The CDR3 sequence: CASSLDRPSTGELFF. The CDR3 DNA follows: TGTGCCAGCAGCTTGGACAGGCCGAGCACCGGGGAGCTGTTTTTT.

This chain connects TRBV5-1 to TRBJ2-3; D is perhaps TRBD1 (6 bases). The CDR3 contains 13 residues. Germline values: CDR1 SGHRS, CDR2 YFSETQ. Trimming shortened V by 3 bases and J by 11 bases, and 16 bases separated the two germline ends. In nucleotides, the CDR3 is TGCGCCAGCAGCTCGATACAGGGCAATGAGCAGTATTTT. It specifies CASSSIQGNEQYF.

This chain joins TRBV2 and TRBJ2-1, with a tentative D call TRBD2 (5 bases). This CDR3 spans 12 amino acids. Trimming took off 6 bases at V and 9 bases at J, with 12 bases between the two ends. The germline V gene has CDR1 SNHLY and CDR2 FYNNEI. CDR3 in amino acids: CASSPVAGEQFF. In nucleotides, the CDR3 is TGTGCCAGCAGCCCGGTTGCGGGTGAGCAGTTCTTC.

As DNA, the CDR3 is TGTGCCAGCAGCTTGACTAGCGGGAACGTAGATACGCAGTATTTT. Translated: CASSLTSGNVDTQYF. V and J are TRBV7-9 and TRBJ2-3; 11 bases map to TRBD2. CDR1 and CDR2 from the germline V gene are SEHNR and FQNEAQ (reference sequence). Trimming cost V 3 bases and J 5 bases; bases outside gene matches: 4. This CDR3 spans 15 amino acids.

This chain uses TRBV2 with TRBJ1-1; D gene unclear. This CDR3 contains 13 residues. V was clipped by 7 bases and J by 1 base, with 10 bases between them. Germline CDR1 and CDR2: SNHLY and FYNNEI. This CDR3 is CASKFGENTEAFF. CDR3 bases: TGTGCCAGCAAGTTTGGGGAGAACACTGAAGCTTTCTTT.

The chain joins TRBV2 to TRBJ2-1; unclear D gene. With 7 bases removed from V and 5 bases from J, the gap between germline ends came to 12 bases. This CDR3 comprises 13 residues. CDR1 is SNHLY, CDR2 FYNNEI, per germline. CDR3 region: CASTPSPNNEQFF. DNA of the CDR3: TGTGCCAGCACCCCGTCACCTAACAATGAGCAGTTCTTC.

The rearrangement links TRBV2 to TRBJ2-3; TRBD2 aligns across 8 bases. The germline CDR1 and CDR2 sequences are SNHLY and FYNNEI. CDR3 size: 14 residues. The junction had 5 bases not matched to a gene; V was cut back by 7 bases and J by 2 bases. The CDR3 nucleotides are TGTGCCAGCACGGTTAGCGGGAACACAGATACGCAGTATTTT. Translated: CASTVSGNTDTQYF.

This clonotype was observed a single time. The chain carries TRBV6-1 and TRBJ1-2, with TRBD1 matching 7 bases. The germline gives CDR1 MNHNS, CDR2 SASEGT. This CDR3 spans 16 amino acids. J was trimmed by 1 base and V by 6 bases; bases with no gene match: 11. The CDR3 spells CASSRTGDSINYGYTF. DNA of the CDR3: TGTGCCAGCAGCAGGACAGGTGACTCGATTAACTATGGCTACACCTTC.

J is TRBJ1-2 and V is TRBV19; 12 positions agree with TRBD1. The CDR3 is made up of 19 amino acids. The germline V gene has CDR1 LNHDA and CDR2 SQIVND (reference sequence). J lost 3 bases, V lost 11 bases, and 22 bases had no gene match. In DNA form, the CDR3 reads TGTGCCTCAAAACGGTGTCCGTGGGACAGGGGGCAAGCCGACTATGGCTACACCTTC. Its translation is CASKRCPWDRGQADYGYTF.

In its sample, this clonotype was seen a few times. Sequence at one end of the junction differs from germline and may be a read error. The V gene is TRBV2, the J gene TRBJ1-2; D is uncertain. From germline, CDR1 is SNHLY and CDR2 FYNNEI. This CDR3 is 10 amino acids long. The CDR3 sequence: CASGDYGYTF. The DNA of the CDR3 is TGTGCCAGCGGTGACTATGGCTACACCTTC. Based on the CDR3 plus reference TRBV2 and TRBJ1-2, the full variable domain is EPEVTQTPSHQVTQMGQEVILRCVPISNHLYFYWYRQILGQKVEFLVSFYNNEISEKSEIFDDQFSVERPDGSNFTLKIRSTKLEDSAMYFCASGDYGYTFGSGTRLTVV.

This clonotype has a handful of counts. The chain carries TRBV24-1 and TRBJ2-3; possibly TRBD1 or TRBD2 for D (5 bases each). The V gene lost 9 bases and the J gene lost 2 bases, with 14 bases spanning the gap. The CDR3 loop spans 14 amino acids. Germline V gene lookup returns CDR1 KGHDR and CDR2 SFDVKD. CDR3 amino acids: CATGGDVSTDTQYF. The CDR3 DNA is TGTGCCACCGGGGGTGACGTTTCCACAGATACGCAGTATTTT.

This rearrangement joins TRBV11-2 to TRBJ2-7; no clear D gene. Germline V CDR1 and CDR2: SGHAT, FQNNGV. CDR3 length equals 13 residues. Between the trimmed V and J ends, which lost 4 bases and 4 bases, there was a span of 11 bases. CDR3 protein: CASSSRSPYEQYF. The CDR3 DNA reads as TGTGCCAGCAGCTCCCGATCCCCTTACGAGCAGTACTTC.

This clonotype was observed a few times. The genes are TRBV6-5 and TRBJ2-7; D is perhaps TRBD1 or TRBD2 (6 bases each). Deletions cut 5 bases from V and 2 bases from J, with 16 bases between. CDR3 length: 15 amino acids. CDR1 is MNHEY and CDR2 is SVGAGI in the germline V gene. The CDR3 spells CASSAKSRGAYEQYF. For the CDR3, the DNA is TGTGCCAGCAGTGCCAAGTCAAGGGGGGCCTACGAGCAGTACTTC.

The V and J genes are TRBV7-9 and TRBJ1-2; D unclear. The CDR3 is made up of 13 amino acids. Between the trimmed V and J ends, which lost 5 bases and 3 bases, there was a span of 10 bases. The germline CDR1 and CDR2 sequences are SEHNR and FQNEAQ (reference sequence). The CDR3 loop reads CASSGSLYYGYTF. The DNA for the CDR3 is TGTGCCAGCAGCGGCAGCTTGTACTATGGCTACACCTTC.

V gene TRBV20-1 combines with J gene TRBJ2-3; D is perhaps TRBD1 or TRBD2 (5 bases each). The CDR3 is 12 amino acids. Germline lookup yields CDR1 DFQATT and CDR2 SNEGSKA (reference sequence). Trimming took off 7 bases at V and 7 bases at J, with 15 bases between the two ends. As DNA, the CDR3 is TGCAGTGTTGCCGGGACGGCCAATACGCAGTATTTT. Translating it yields CSVAGTANTQYF.